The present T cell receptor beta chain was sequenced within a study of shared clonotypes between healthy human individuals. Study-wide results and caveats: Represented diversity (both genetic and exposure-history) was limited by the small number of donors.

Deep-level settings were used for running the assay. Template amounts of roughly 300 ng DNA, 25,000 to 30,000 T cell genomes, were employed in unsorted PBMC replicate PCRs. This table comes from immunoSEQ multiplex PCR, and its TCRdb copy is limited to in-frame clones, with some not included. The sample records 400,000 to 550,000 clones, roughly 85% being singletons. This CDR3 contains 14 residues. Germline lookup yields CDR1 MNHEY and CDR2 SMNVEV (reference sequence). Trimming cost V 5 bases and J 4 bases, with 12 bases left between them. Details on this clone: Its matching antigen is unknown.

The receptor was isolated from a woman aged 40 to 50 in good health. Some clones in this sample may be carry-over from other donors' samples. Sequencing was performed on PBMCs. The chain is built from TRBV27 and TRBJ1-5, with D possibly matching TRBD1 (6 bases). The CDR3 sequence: CASSIQGTNQPQHF. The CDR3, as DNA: TGTGCCAGCAGTATACAGGGAACGAATCAGCCCCAGCATTTT.